The 14 T cell receptor beta chains reported below all come from one sample, sequenced in a study of blood T cell repertoires in COVID-19. Generated by immunoSEQ multiplex PCR, the TCRdb table keeps only in-frame clones and is missing some. The repertoire holds approximately 190,000 clones, with under 85% as singletons. The sequencing sample was made of peripheral blood. These receptor sequences come from a woman aged 40-49 years with acute or convalescent COVID-19.

The CDR3 spells CASSLGQTGAYGYTF. CDR3 coding DNA: TGTGCCAGCAGCTTGGGTCAGACTGGTGCTTATGGCTACACCTTC. The rearrangement joins TRBV5-8 to TRBJ1-2; D is uncertain. The CDR3 is 15 residues long. Germline-derived CDR1 and CDR2 are SGHTS and YDEGEE. V was clipped by 0 bases and J by 5 bases, with 14 bases between them.

This chain links TRBV27 with TRBJ1-2, with 9 bases identical to TRBD1. In germline, CDR1 is MNHEY, CDR2 SMNVEV (reference sequence). V was clipped by 3 bases and J by 1 base; unmatched bases: 9. CDR3 length: 17 amino acids. The CDR3 nucleotides are TGTGCCAGCAGTTTCACATTCGGGACAGGGTATAACTATGGCTACACCTTC. As protein: CASSFTFGTGYNYGYTF.

This clone was recorded once. This rearrangement joins TRBV5-1 to TRBJ2-1; the match to TRBD1 covers 8 bases. From germline, CDR1 is SGHRS and CDR2 YFSETQ. V lost 4 bases, J lost 8 bases, and 11 bases stayed unmatched. This CDR3 contains 15 residues. The CDR3 loop is CASSATGTGLHEQFF. The DNA for the CDR3 is TGCGCCAGCAGCGCTACCGGGACAGGCCTTCATGAGCAGTTCTTC.

The V gene is TRBV7-9, the J gene TRBJ2-5; 7 bases line up with TRBD2. This CDR3 is built from 16 residues. CDR1 SEHNR and CDR2 FQNEAQ come from the germline V gene (reference sequence). J gave up 4 bases and V 4 bases, and 12 bases lay outside the gene matches. The CDR3 protein is CASSSLSGRDTETQYF. The CDR3 DNA reads TGTGCCAGCAGCTCTTTGAGTGGGAGGGATACAGAGACCCAGTACTTC.

The rearrangement uses TRBV27 and TRBJ2-5; the D is unclear. The CDR3 has 15 amino acids. The V and J ends lost 5 bases and 2 bases respectively, with 15 bases between them. Germline CDR1 is MNHEY and CDR2 is SMNVEV (reference sequence). The CDR3 sequence: CASSPPGRGQETQYF. Here the CDR3 DNA reads TGTGCCAGCAGTCCCCCGGGTCGAGGTCAAGAGACCCAGTACTTC.

The chain recombines TRBV2 with TRBJ2-5; 9 nucleotides align to TRBD2. Unmatched junction bases numbered 9, after V lost 8 bases and J lost 5 bases. CDR1 and CDR2 from the germline V gene are SNHLY and FYNNEI. This CDR3 is built from 14 residues. CDR3 loop: CASGGRTSVETQYF. The CDR3, as DNA: TGTGCCAGCGGGGGAAGGACTAGCGTTGAGACCCAGTACTTC.

Only a few counts were recorded for this clone. The rearrangement links TRBV19 to TRBJ2-2; a possible D gene is TRBD1 (6 bases). Germline-derived CDR1 and CDR2 are LNHDA and SQIVND (reference sequence). The CDR3 is made up of 17 amino acids. Deletions cut 6 bases from V and 1 base from J, with 18 bases between. This CDR3 reads CASRITGLGGNTGELFF. For the CDR3, the DNA is TGTGCCAGTAGGATTACAGGGTTAGGGGGGAACACCGGGGAGCTGTTTTTT.

This clone was found once. The V gene is TRBV11-2, the J gene TRBJ2-5, with 8 bases aligning to TRBD2. The ends lost 4 bases at V and 5 bases at J; junction bases unmatched: 9. The CDR3 length is 15 residues. CDR1 and CDR2 from the germline V gene are SGHAT and FQNNGV. In DNA form, the CDR3 reads TGTGCCAGCAGCTCATCGTCGGGGGGGCGGGAGACCCAGTACTTC. As protein: CASSSSSGGRETQYF.

This clone occurred a few times. The genes are TRBV4-1 and TRBJ1-1; the D gene is possibly TRBD1 (6 bases). V gave up 6 bases and J gave up 4 bases, with 12 bases separating them. CDR1 and CDR2 (germline): MGHRA, YSYEKL. The CDR3 totals 13 residues. The CDR3 sequence is CASRRGMTTEAFF. In DNA form, the CDR3 reads TGCGCCAGCAGAAGGGGGATGACCACTGAAGCTTTCTTT.

The chain uses TRBV6-1 and TRBJ1-1, with unresolved D. The CDR3 totals 13 residues. Germline-derived CDR1 and CDR2 are MNHNS and SASEGT. Deletions cut 2 bases from V and 7 bases from J, with 11 bases between. CDR3 sequence reads: CASSEFGFVEAFF. The CDR3 nucleotides read TGTGCCAGCAGTGAATTCGGGTTTGTTGAAGCTTTCTTT.

The chain carries TRBV6-5 and TRBJ1-5; 7 bases fit TRBD1. Germline assignment: CDR1 MNHEY and CDR2 SVGAGI. The V segment lost 6 bases and the J segment 8 bases; nucleotides outside the gene matches: 13. This CDR3 is built from 15 residues. CDR3 sequence (DNA): TGTGCCAGCAGGGGTCAGGGGGTCCTTTTGAAGCCCCAGCATTTT. This encodes CASRGQGVLLKPQHF.

The chain links TRBV27 to TRBJ1-5, with D unclear. CDR3 length: 14 amino acids. CDR1 is MNHEY, CDR2 SMNVEV, per germline (reference sequence). V gave up 3 bases and J gave up 7 bases, with 13 bases separating them. CDR3 residues: CASSFGAAVQPQHF. Here the CDR3 DNA reads TGTGCCAGCAGTTTTGGAGCCGCGGTGCAGCCCCAGCATTTT.

This clone was detected only once. The chain recombines TRBV18 with TRBJ1-1; D is ambiguous. V was clipped by 1 base and J by 0 bases, with 9 bases between them. Germline CDR1 reads KGHSH; CDR2 reads LQKENI. This CDR3 comprises 15 residues. The CDR3 sequence is CASSPLQSLNTEAFF. For the CDR3, the DNA is TGTGCCAGCTCACCACTGCAAAGCTTGAACACTGAAGCTTTCTTT.

This clone was counted a few times. The chain carries TRBV3-1 (or the pseudogene TRBV3-2) and TRBJ2-2, with 11 bases identical to TRBD2. The germline CDR1 and CDR2 sequences are LGHDT and YNNKEL (reference sequence). The CDR3 totals 21 residues. V gave up 3 bases and J gave up 4 bases; unmatched junction bases: 19. CDR3 bases: TGTGCCAGCAGCCACCTGACAGGGTTAACTAGCGGGAGATGGGGCACCGGGGAGCTGTTTTTT. It codes for CASSHLTGLTSGRWGTGELFF.